This T cell receptor (beta chain) emerged from a study of PD-1 blockade in classical Hodgkin lymphoma. Time point of the sample: newly diagnosed, previously untreated cHL patient sample. The study purified CD4+ T cells from thawed PBMCs using magnetic negative selection. Measured with immunoSEQ multiplex PCR; TCRdb has only the in-frame clones, and not every one. The data contain fewer than 20,000 clones, around 92% of them singletons. Notes on this clone: Its specificity is not known.

Findings of the study overall: Reported baseline diversity: healthy donors highest, relapsed/refractory patients lowest.

Sequencing input: CD4+ T cells from blood. This receptor was taken from a human donor with classical Hodgkin lymphoma.

The CDR3 is CASSPWTGTDTQYF. For the CDR3, the DNA is TGTGCCAGCAGCCCCTGGACGGGCACAGATACGCAGTATTTT. The rearrangement joins TRBV7-8 to TRBJ2-3; D ambiguous. CDR3 length: 14 residues. Trimming stripped 5 bases from V and 1 base from J, with 10 bases between. The germline V gene has CDR1 SGHVS and CDR2 FQNEAQ.